The clone carrying this T cell receptor beta chain was detected ten times or more. Antigen unknown. This specimen belongs to a study of early T cells in non-severe SARS-CoV-2 infection. Points from the study as a whole: VDJdb-based annotation leaned toward anti-spike CD8 responses and missed private and CD4 specificities.

Separate cDNA molecules each had unique molecular identifiers attached to them. TCRdb re-called the 5' RACE reads with MiXCR, one entry per CDR3 protein. This sample has tens of thousands of distinct CDR3 sequences, with roughly 6.2% found just once. The CDR3 runs to 14 residues. V lost 4 bases, J lost 4 bases, and 13 bases lay in between. The V gene's germline CDR1 is SGHRS and CDR2 YFSETQ. The chain links TRBV5-1 to TRBJ2-3, with D perhaps TRBD1 or TRBD2 (5 bases each). This clonotype was sampled from an adult who was a healthcare worker with PCR-confirmed SARS-CoV-2 infection or an uninfected control (not recorded which). Sequenced material: whole blood, taken at baseline. CDR3 in DNA: TGCGCCAGCAGCCGGGAACCGGGGCCAGATACGCAGTATTTT. Protein product: CASSREPGPDTQYF.